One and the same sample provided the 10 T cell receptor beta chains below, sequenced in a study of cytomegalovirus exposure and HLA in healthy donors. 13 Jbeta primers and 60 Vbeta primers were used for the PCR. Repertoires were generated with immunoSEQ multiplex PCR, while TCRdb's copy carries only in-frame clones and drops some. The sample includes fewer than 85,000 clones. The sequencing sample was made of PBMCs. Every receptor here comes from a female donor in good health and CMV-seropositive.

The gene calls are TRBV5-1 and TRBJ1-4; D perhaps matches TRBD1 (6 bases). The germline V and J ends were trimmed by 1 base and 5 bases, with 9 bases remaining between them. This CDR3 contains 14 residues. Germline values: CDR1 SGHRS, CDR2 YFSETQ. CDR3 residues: CASSLNTGNEKLFF. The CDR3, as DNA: TGCGCCAGCAGCTTGAACACAGGGAATGAAAAACTGTTTTTT. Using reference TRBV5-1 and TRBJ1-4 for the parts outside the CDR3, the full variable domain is KAGVTQTPRYLIKTRGQQVTLSCSPISGHRSVSWYQQTPGQGLQFLFEYFSETQRNKGNFPGRFSGRQFSNSRSEMNVSTLELGDSALYLCASSLNTGNEKLFFGSGTQLSVL.

CDR3 protein: CASSRREGGANGGGGYTF. The CDR3 DNA reads as TGTGCCAGCAGCCGGAGAGAGGGAGGGGCCAACGGAGGGGGTGGCTACACCTTC. This chain links TRBV5-5 with TRBJ1-2; TRBD1 might be the D (6 bases). Germline V gene lookup returns CDR1 SGHKS and CDR2 YYEKEE (reference sequence). Trimming cost V 4 bases and J 7 bases, with 29 bases left between them. The CDR3 spans 18 residues. The whole variable domain, remainder taken from reference TRBV5-5 and TRBJ1-2, is DAGVTQSPTHLIKTRGQQVTLRCSPISGHKSVSWYQQVLGQGPQFIFQYYEKEERGRGNFPDRFSARQFPNYSSELNVNALLLGDSALYLCASSRREGGANGGGGYTFGSGTRLTVV.

The CDR3 loop reads CASSVAGQGSTDTQYF. In DNA, the CDR3 is TGTGCCAGCAGCGTAGCAGGACAGGGAAGCACAGATACGCAGTATTTT. This sequence joins TRBV9 and TRBJ2-3, with TRBD1 identical over 8 bases. The CDR3 sequence is 16 residues long. V was pared by 0 bases and J by 0 bases, with 3 bases of the junction left unmatched. Per germline, CDR1 SGDLS and CDR2 YYNGEE.

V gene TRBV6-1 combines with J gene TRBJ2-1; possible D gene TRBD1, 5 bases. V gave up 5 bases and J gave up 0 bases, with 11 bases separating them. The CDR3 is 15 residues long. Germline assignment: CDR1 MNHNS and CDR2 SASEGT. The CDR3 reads CASSPGHSSYNEQFF. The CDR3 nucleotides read TGTGCCAGCAGTCCTGGACATAGCTCCTACAATGAGCAGTTCTTC.

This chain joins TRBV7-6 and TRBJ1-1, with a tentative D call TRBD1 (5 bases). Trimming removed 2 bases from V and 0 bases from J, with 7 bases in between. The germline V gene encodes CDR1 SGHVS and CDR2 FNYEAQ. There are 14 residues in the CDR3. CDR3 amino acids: CASSLRGMNTEAFF. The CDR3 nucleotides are TGTGCCAGCAGCTTACGGGGGATGAACACTGAAGCTTTCTTT.

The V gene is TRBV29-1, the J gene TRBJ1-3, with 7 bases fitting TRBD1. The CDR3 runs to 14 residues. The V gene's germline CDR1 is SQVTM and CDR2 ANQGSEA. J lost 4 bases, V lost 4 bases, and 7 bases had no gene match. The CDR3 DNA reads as TGCAGCGTTGGAGGGGGCGCGGAAGGAAACACCATATATTTT. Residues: CSVGGGAEGNTIYF.

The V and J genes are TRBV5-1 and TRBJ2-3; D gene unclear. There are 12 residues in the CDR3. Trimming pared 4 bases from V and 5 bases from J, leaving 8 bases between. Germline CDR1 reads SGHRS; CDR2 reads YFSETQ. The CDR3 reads CASSEQQDTQYF. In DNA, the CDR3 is TGCGCCAGCAGCGAACAACAAGATACGCAGTATTTT.

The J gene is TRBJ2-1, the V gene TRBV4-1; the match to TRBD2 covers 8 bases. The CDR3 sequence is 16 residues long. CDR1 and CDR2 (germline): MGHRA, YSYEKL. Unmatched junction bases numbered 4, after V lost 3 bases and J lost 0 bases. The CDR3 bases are TGCGCCAGCAGCCAGAGCGGGGGCAGCTCCTACAATGAGCAGTTCTTC. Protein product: CASSQSGGSSYNEQFF.

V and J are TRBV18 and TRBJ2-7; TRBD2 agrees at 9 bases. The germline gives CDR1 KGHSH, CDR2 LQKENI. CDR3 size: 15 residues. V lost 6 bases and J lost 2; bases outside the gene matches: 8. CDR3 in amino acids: CASSPLAGSTYEQYF. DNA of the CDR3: TGTGCCAGCTCGCCGCTAGCGGGGTCCACCTACGAGCAGTACTTC.

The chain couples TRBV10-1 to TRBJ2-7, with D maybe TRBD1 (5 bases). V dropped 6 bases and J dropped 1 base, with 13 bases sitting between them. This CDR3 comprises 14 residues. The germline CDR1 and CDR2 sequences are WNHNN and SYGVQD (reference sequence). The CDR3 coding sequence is TGCGCCAGCAGCAAAGACAGCTCTTCCTACGAGCAGTACTTC. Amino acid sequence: CASSKDSSSYEQYF.